What follows are 10 T cell receptor beta chains derived from one specimen sequenced in a study of Ad26.COV2.S vaccination and SARS-CoV-2 variants. Assay: immunoSEQ multiplex PCR; the TCRdb copy retains only in-frame clones and omits some. The data show just over 350,000 clones, with roughly 81% seen just once and approximately 3.5% held by the top ten. Specified treatment: around 19 received Ad26.COV2.S at low or high dose, single or two shots; 5 received placebo; per-sample allocation not given. On day 63 after the first injection, vaccine and placebo recipients gave samples. The sequenced sample was peripheral blood, obtained in a trial of Ad26.COV2.S vaccine versus placebo. The receptors stem from a person between 18 and 60 years old who received the Ad26.COV2.S COVID-19 vaccine or a placebo.

The CDR3 loop reads CASSFVGSYNEQFF. The DNA of the CDR3 is TGTGCCAGCAGTTTTGTAGGCTCCTACAATGAGCAGTTCTTC. The rearrangement joins TRBV6-6 to TRBJ2-1; D gene ambiguous. Germline V lookup: CDR1 MNHNY, CDR2 SVGAGI (reference sequence). V shed 4 bases and J shed 0 bases, with 7 bases lying between them. CDR3 size: 14 residues.

V and J are TRBV5-6 and TRBJ2-7; D gene unclear. Trimming cost V 3 bases and J 2 bases, with 12 bases left between them. This CDR3 comprises 14 residues. CDR1 and CDR2 from the germline V gene are SGHDT and YYEEEE. CDR3 sequence reads: CASSSRWVPYEQYF. CDR3 DNA: TGTGCCAGCAGCTCTAGGTGGGTTCCCTACGAGCAGTACTTC.

The genes are TRBV11-2 and TRBJ2-3, with D unclear. The CDR3 totals 14 residues. V dropped 2 bases and J dropped 1 base, with 7 bases sitting between them. In germline, CDR1 is SGHAT, CDR2 FQNNGV. The CDR3: CASSLRRGTDTQYF. The DNA for the CDR3 is TGTGCCAGCAGCTTACGACGCGGCACAGATACGCAGTATTTT.

This sequence joins TRBV27 and TRBJ1-2; tentative D call: TRBD1 (5 bases). CDR1 is MNHEY, CDR2 SMNVEV, per germline (reference sequence). The length of the CDR3 is 16 residues. Trimming took off 6 bases at V and 3 bases at J, with 20 bases between the two ends. CDR3 DNA: TGTGCCAGCAGCTCCTCCGTAGGGGAAGTCGACTATGGCTACACCTTC. Translation: CASSSSVGEVDYGYTF.

V and J are TRBV4-1 and TRBJ1-1, with D unclear. Trimming took 1 base from V and 2 from J, leaving 5 bases between them. There are 13 residues in the CDR3. The germline CDR1 and CDR2 sequences are MGHRA and YSYEKL. CDR3 in DNA: TGCGCCAGCAGCCAAGTGGATAACACTGAAGCTTTCTTT. Encoded protein: CASSQVDNTEAFF.

The chain combines TRBV28 with TRBJ2-4; D not certain. V lost 6 bases and J 2 bases, leaving 11 bases between the germline ends. The CDR3 has 14 amino acids. Germline CDR1 and CDR2: MDHEN and SYDVKM. For the CDR3, the DNA is TGTGCCAGCAGGGCACCTCGGACCAAAAACATTCAGTACTTC. It is translated as CASRAPRTKNIQYF. The full variable domain, completed using reference TRBV28 and TRBJ2-4, is DVKVTQSSRYLVKRTGEKVFLECVQDMDHENMFWYRQDPGLGLRLIYFSYDVKMKEKGDIPEGYSVSREKKERFSLILESASTNQTSMYLCASRAPRTKNIQYFGAGTRLSVL.

This chain links TRBV19 with TRBJ2-2; either TRBD1 or TRBD2 may supply D (6 bases each). CDR1 and CDR2 from the germline V gene are LNHDA and SQIVND (reference sequence). This CDR3 is built from 17 residues. Trimming removed 5 bases at V and 3 bases at J, with 19 bases between. CDR3 nucleotide sequence: TGTGCCAGTAGTTTTACAGGGAGGCGGCCCGACACCGGGGAGCTGTTTTTT. As protein: CASSFTGRRPDTGELFF.

About this clone: This sample also contains other DNA sequences that code for the same CDR3. The chain recombines TRBV20-1 with TRBJ2-1; TRBD2 aligns across 7 bases. The CDR3 spans 14 residues. Looked up from germline, CDR1 is DFQATT and CDR2 is SNEGSKA (reference sequence). The V and J ends lost 3 bases and 3 bases, in that order; junction bases with no gene match: 5. The CDR3 nucleotides are TGCAGTGCTAGTAGGGCTAGCGGCTACAATGAGCAGTTCTTC. Protein product: CSASRASGYNEQFF.

Regarding this clone: Other nucleotide sequences from this sample produce the same CDR3. The rearrangement links TRBV19 to TRBJ2-7, with D possibly TRBD1 on 6 matching bases. The germline V and J ends were trimmed by 9 bases and 0 bases, with 12 bases remaining between them. Germline V gene data show CDR1 as LNHDA and CDR2 as SQIVND (reference sequence). The CDR3 runs 13 residues. This CDR3 is CASSTGDSYEQYF. The DNA for the CDR3 is TGTGCCAGCTCGACAGGCGACTCCTACGAGCAGTACTTC.

The chain carries TRBV14 and TRBJ2-5; TRBD2 matches 10 bases. The CDR3 totals 15 residues. The junction had 7 bases not matched to a gene; V was cut back by 4 bases and J by 5 bases. The germline V gene encodes CDR1 SGHDN and CDR2 FVKESK. CDR3 protein: CASSPIGTSEETQYF. In DNA form, the CDR3 reads TGTGCCAGCAGCCCCATCGGGACTAGCGAGGAGACCCAGTACTTC.